Shown below are 26 T cell receptor beta chains from a single sample sequenced in a study of CXCR3-negative and CXCR3-positive naive CD8 T cells. Antigen specificity for these receptors is unknown. Findings and caveats of the study: The TRB CDR3s that CXCR3-positive naive cells carried were more hydrophobic than those of CXCR3-negative naive cells.

Carrying UMI labels, the TRB cDNA libraries were prepared through 5' RACE. TCRdb reanalyzed the 5' RACE reads and collapses them to one entry per CDR3 protein, without DNA. The ten top clones account for 0.59%, within a sample of some 120,000 distinct CDR3 sequences. The sample was naive CXCR3+ CD8+ T cells from blood. Subset described: CD45RO-CCR7+CD27+CD95- naive CD8+ T cells expressing CXCR3 (TNR3+). The receptors shown here come from a human donor in good health. Some clones in this sample may be carry-over from other donors' samples.

The V and J genes are TRBV29-1 and TRBJ1-2; absent DNA, TCRdb's TRBD1 call cannot be checked. Germline-derived CDR1 and CDR2 are SQVTM and ANQGSEA. This CDR3 spans 15 amino acids. CDR3 in amino acids: CSALPRDTERSGYTF.

The J gene is TRBJ2-7, the V gene TRBV7-9; TCRdb calls TRBD1, which cannot be checked without DNA. This CDR3 spans 14 amino acids. Germline V lookup: CDR1 SEHNR, CDR2 FQNEAQ (reference sequence). CDR3 in amino acids: CASSSRQGANEQYF.

The chain couples TRBV5-1 to TRBJ2-7; TCRdb selects TRBD2, and the lack of DNA leaves this call unchecked. Germline V CDR1 and CDR2: SGHRS, YFSETQ. CDR3 length: 16 residues. The CDR3 loop is CASSSGLAGVREEQYF.

V usage is TRBV13 and J usage is TRBJ2-2; without DNA, the TCRdb call of TRBD1 cannot be checked. The CDR3 covers 15 residues. Germline CDR1 reads PRHDT; CDR2 reads FYEKMQ (reference sequence). The CDR3 loop reads CASSFLQGRTGELFF.

CDR3 in amino acids: CASSPGGGAGRDTQYF. The gene calls are TRBV12-3 or TRBV12-4 and TRBJ2-3; TCRdb's D call, TRBD1, is unchecked because there is no DNA. The CDR3 length is 16 residues.

J is TRBJ2-1 and V is TRBV7-8; checking the TCRdb D call of TRBD2 is not possible without DNA. The V gene's germline CDR1 is SGHVS and CDR2 FQNEAQ. This CDR3 region has 23 residues. CDR3 in amino acids: CASSLGPSLTGTSGTNSYNEQFF. The whole variable domain, remainder taken from reference TRBV7-8 and TRBJ2-1, is GAGVSQSPRYKVAKRGQDVALRCDPISGHVSLFWYQQALGQGPEFLTYFQNEAQLDKSGLPSDRFFAERPEGSVSTLKIQRTQQEDSAVYLCASSLGPSLTGTSGTNSYNEQFFGPGTRLTVL.

The rearrangement joins TRBV7-9 to TRBJ2-7; the D call of TRBD1 rests on TCRdb alone, since no DNA is present to check it. CDR3 length: 15 amino acids. Germline V CDR1 and CDR2: SEHNR, FQNEAQ (reference sequence). CDR3 residues: CASSPGQGVDYEQYF.

The chain has TRBV29-1 and TRBJ2-3; TCRdb's D call, TRBD1, is unchecked because there is no DNA. The germline V gene encodes CDR1 SQVTM and CDR2 ANQGSEA. The CDR3 runs 14 residues. The CDR3 loop reads CSAKVGGTADTQYF.

J is TRBJ1-2 and V is TRBV29-1; the TRBD1 assignment by TCRdb is unverifiable without DNA. The CDR3 covers 12 residues. Germline CDR1 is SQVTM and CDR2 is ANQGSEA. The CDR3 region is CSVPGTEYGYTF.

The J gene is TRBJ1-2, the V gene TRBV29-1; TCRdb reports TRBD1, a call that lacks DNA to check it against. This CDR3 spans 12 amino acids. The germline gives CDR1 SQVTM, CDR2 ANQGSEA. CDR3 sequence: CSVPSTGVGYTF.

The chain employs TRBV11-2 and TRBJ2-4. This CDR3 is built from 15 residues. Germline assignment: CDR1 SGHAT and CDR2 FQNNGV. The chain's CDR3 is CASSSLPGAKNIQYF.

The chain links TRBV29-1 to TRBJ2-2; TCRdb's D gene call, TRBD2, goes unchecked for lack of DNA. The CDR3 has 14 amino acids. CDR1 and CDR2 (germline): SQVTM, ANQGSEA. CDR3 amino acids: CSVETSGDTGELFF.

The chain carries TRBV6-6 and TRBJ2-7; the D gene TCRdb calls, TRBD2, cannot be checked with no DNA. Germline V gives CDR1 MNHNY, CDR2 SVGAGI (reference sequence). The length of the CDR3 is 18 residues. The CDR3 sequence: CASSYPGLAGGPDHEQYF.

This sequence joins TRBV7-6 and TRBJ2-7; TCRdb's assignment of TRBD1 cannot be checked, as there is no DNA. The CDR3 is made up of 13 amino acids. The germline CDR1 and CDR2 sequences are SGHVS and FNYEAQ. This chain's CDR3 is CASSDRPGAEQYF.

The chain uses TRBV11-2 and TRBJ1-2. Per germline, CDR1 SGHAT and CDR2 FQNNGV. The CDR3 sequence is 15 residues long. The CDR3 protein is CASSLEAGPLYGYTF.

The chain recombines TRBV4-2 with TRBJ2-7. There are 13 residues in the CDR3. Germline V lookup: CDR1 LGHNA, CDR2 YNFKEQ. CDR3 loop: CASSQGADYEQYF.

The chain joins TRBV19 to TRBJ2-2. The CDR3 covers 13 residues. Germline V gene data show CDR1 as LNHDA and CDR2 as SQIVND (reference sequence). The CDR3 reads CASSAGFPGELFF.

V and J are TRBV28 and TRBJ1-6; checking the TCRdb D call of TRBD1 is not possible without DNA. CDR3 length: 14 residues. Germline V gene sequence: CDR1 MDHEN, CDR2 SYDVKM. This chain's CDR3 is CASSLGQNNSPLHF.

The gene calls are TRBV7-8 and TRBJ2-3; the TRBD2 assignment by TCRdb is unverifiable without DNA. CDR1 and CDR2 (germline): SGHVS, FQNEAQ. This CDR3 is 15 amino acids long. Here the CDR3 reads CASSSTSGGADTQYF. The whole variable domain, remainder taken from reference TRBV7-8 and TRBJ2-3, is GAGVSQSPRYKVAKRGQDVALRCDPISGHVSLFWYQQALGQGPEFLTYFQNEAQLDKSGLPSDRFFAERPEGSVSTLKIQRTQQEDSAVYLCASSSTSGGADTQYFGPGTRLTVL.

J is TRBJ2-5 and V is TRBV7-2; TCRdb's D call, TRBD1, is unchecked because there is no DNA. Germline V lookup: CDR1 SGHTA, CDR2 FQGNSA. The CDR3 loop spans 13 amino acids. The chain's CDR3 is CASSLWGPETQYF.

The chain employs TRBV28 and TRBJ2-7; the TCRdb call, TRBD2, lacks DNA for checking. The CDR3 length is 15 residues. CDR1 and CDR2 from the germline V gene are MDHEN and SYDVKM. The CDR3 protein is CASSLRAGTTLEQYF.

The chain joins TRBV4-1 to TRBJ2-5; with no DNA, the TCRdb D assignment of TRBD1 cannot be verified. Germline V gives CDR1 MGHRA, CDR2 YSYEKL. This CDR3 is 15 amino acids long. CDR3 loop: CASSQFTGVGETQYF.

The chain links TRBV7-9 to TRBJ2-7. The V gene's germline CDR1 is SEHNR and CDR2 FQNEAQ (reference sequence). The CDR3 covers 11 residues. CDR3 loop: CASMNGYEQYF.

The chain carries TRBV6-1 and TRBJ2-3; TCRdb outputs TRBD2, but without DNA this stays unchecked. Germline V gene data show CDR1 as MNHNS and CDR2 as SASEGT. The CDR3 runs 14 residues. This CDR3 is CASNETPLKDTQYF.

The rearrangement links TRBV6-2 or TRBV6-3 to TRBJ1-1. CDR1 and CDR2 from the germline V gene are MNHEY and SVGEGT. The CDR3 spans 13 residues. CDR3 in amino acids: CASSYAGDTEAFF.

J is TRBJ1-2 and V is TRBV7-9; TCRdb picks TRBD1, but there is no DNA to check that call. Looked up from germline, CDR1 is SEHNR and CDR2 is FQNEAQ (reference sequence). This CDR3 spans 18 amino acids. CDR3 amino acids: CASSLFQHRDGYLYGYTF. Complete variable domain (other parts from reference TRBV7-9 and TRBJ1-2): DTGVSQNPRHKITKRGQNVTFRCDPISEHNRLYWYRQTLGQGPEFLTYFQNEAQLEKSRLLSDRFSAERPKGSFSTLEIQRTEQGDSAMYLCASSLFQHRDGYLYGYTFGSGTRLTVV.